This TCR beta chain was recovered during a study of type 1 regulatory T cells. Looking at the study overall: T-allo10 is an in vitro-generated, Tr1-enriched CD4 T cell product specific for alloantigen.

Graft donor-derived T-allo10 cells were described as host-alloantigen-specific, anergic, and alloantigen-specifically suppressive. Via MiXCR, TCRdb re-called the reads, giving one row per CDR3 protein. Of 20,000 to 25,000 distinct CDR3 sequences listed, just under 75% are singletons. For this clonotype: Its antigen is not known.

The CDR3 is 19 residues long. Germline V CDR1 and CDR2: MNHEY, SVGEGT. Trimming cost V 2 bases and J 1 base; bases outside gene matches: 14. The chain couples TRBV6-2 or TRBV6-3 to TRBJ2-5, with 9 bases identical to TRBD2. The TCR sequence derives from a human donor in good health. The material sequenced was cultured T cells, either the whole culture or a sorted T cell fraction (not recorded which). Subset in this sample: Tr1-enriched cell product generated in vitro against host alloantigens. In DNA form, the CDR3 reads TGTGCCAGCAGTTACCAACAGGGATCAGCGGGGGGCTTCCAAGAGACCCAGTACTTC. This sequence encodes CASSYQQGSAGGFQETQYF.